What follows describes a single TCR beta chain. Per the original data handling: Amplification of reference gene primers was used by the study to estimate nucleated cell counts. The protocol was immunoSEQ multiplex PCR, while the TCRdb copy is restricted to in-frame clones and leaves out a portion. V, J and clone size were drawn from that table, and D and trimming were deduced from the DNA. Of more than 250,000 clones listed, 89% were seen once; the top ten hold nearly 6.5%. This sample is part of a study of blood T cell repertoires in COVID-19. The overall study: Donors in the United States, Italy and Spain gave samples during acute or convalescent COVID-19. PBMCs, B-cell-depleted T cells, or T cells provided the cDNA or gDNA that made up the material.

What was sequenced was peripheral blood. The receptor was derived from a young man who had recovered from COVID-19.

The CDR3 nucleotides read TGTGCCAGCTCACCAGGGGGGACCGCAGGGCCCCAGCATTTT. Translation gives CASSPGGTAGPQHF. This sequence joins TRBV18 and TRBJ1-5; tentatively, D is TRBD1 (5 bases). The CDR3 is made up of 14 amino acids. Between the trimmed V and J ends, which lost 2 bases and 9 bases, there was a span of 14 bases. CDR1 and CDR2 (germline): KGHSH, LQKENI.